The 32 T cell receptor beta chains presented below share a single source sample, sequenced in a study of radiation and T cells in renal cell carcinoma. TCRdb's table, derived via immunoSEQ multiplex PCR, lists solely in-frame clones and lacks some. The table includes 130,000 to 150,000 clones, 86% detected once. Time point noted: blood 4 weeks post-SBRT, at nephrectomy. Treatment in this sample: 15 Gy SBRT to primary tumor, nephrectomy 4 weeks later. The sequences come from blood, collected from a patient whose treatment included radiotherapy and nephrectomy. Source of these receptors: a woman aged 45-59 years with renal cell carcinoma.

This clone was seen once. The gene calls are TRBV11-2 and TRBJ1-5; D is ambiguous. The V end lost 5 bases, the J end lost 7 bases, and 12 bases lay between the germline ends. Germline CDR1 and CDR2: SGHAT and FQNNGV. This CDR3 has 13 residues. CDR3 nucleotides: TGTGCCAGCAGCCTCAACAAGGCGCAGCCCCAGCATTTT. Translating it yields CASSLNKAQPQHF.

This clone was seen more than once but under ten times. The chain uses TRBV19 and TRBJ2-2; tentatively, D is TRBD2 (6 bases). Trimming pared 4 bases from V and 4 bases from J, leaving 13 bases between. In germline, CDR1 is LNHDA, CDR2 SQIVND (reference sequence). This CDR3 has 15 residues. For the CDR3, the DNA is TGTGCCAGTAGTAAGGCGGGAAATCCCACCGGGGAGCTGTTTTTT. Amino acid sequence: CASSKAGNPTGELFF.

V usage is TRBV7-2 and J usage is TRBJ1-2, with D possibly TRBD1 on 6 matching bases. The CDR3 contains 15 residues. Trimming removed 5 bases at V and 5 bases at J, with 18 bases between. Germline CDR1 SGHTA, CDR2 FQGNSA. CDR3 sequence (DNA): TGTGCCAGCAGCAAAGACCGGGACAAAGGGTATGGCTACACCTTC. It yields the protein CASSKDRDKGYGYTF.

For the CDR3, the DNA is TGTGCCAGCAGTTTAACAGGGGGCGGCACTGAAGCTTTCTTT. Translating gives CASSLTGGGTEAFF. This chain uses TRBV28 with TRBJ1-1; 9 bases line up with TRBD1. Losses at the gene ends were 2 bases for V and 4 bases for J; bases not matched to a gene: 2. The CDR3 is 14 amino acids. The V gene's germline CDR1 is MDHEN and CDR2 SYDVKM.

This clone was seen only a few times. The genes are TRBV4-3 and TRBJ1-2; D call uncertain. The germline V and J ends were trimmed by 0 bases and 5 bases, with 10 bases remaining between them. Germline loops: CDR1 LGHNA, CDR2 YSLEER. The CDR3 is 14 residues long. For the CDR3, the DNA is TGCGCCAGCAGCCAAGACCGAGGAGAGTATGGCTACACCTTC. It is translated as CASSQDRGEYGYTF.

The DNA of the CDR3 is TGCGCCAGCAGCCAAGGCGGGACTAGTTACGACGAGCAGTACTTC. Its protein product is CASSQGGTSYDEQYF. The chain couples TRBV4-3 to TRBJ2-7, with 8 bases fitting TRBD2. In germline, CDR1 is LGHNA, CDR2 YSLEER. V shed 1 base, J shed 5 bases, and the junction held 7 bases outside the gene matches. The CDR3 length is 15 residues.

The chain recombines TRBV7-2 with TRBJ1-2, with a possible D match to TRBD1 (5 bases). Trimming took off 1 base at V and 4 bases at J, with 10 bases between the two ends. The CDR3 loop spans 14 amino acids. Germline V CDR1 and CDR2: SGHTA, FQGNSA. The CDR3 sequence is CASSLGWGVYGYTF. The CDR3 DNA reads as TGTGCCAGCAGCTTAGGGTGGGGGGTCTATGGCTACACCTTC.

This clone was seen a handful of times. The chain links TRBV7-2 to TRBJ1-5; D gene ambiguous. The V gene's germline CDR1 is SGHTA and CDR2 FQGNSA. The CDR3 covers 12 residues. V was cut by 1 base and J by 6 bases, with 4 bases left in between. CDR3 in amino acids: CASSLDLQPQHF. The CDR3 DNA follows: TGTGCCAGCAGCTTAGATCTTCAGCCCCAGCATTTT.

This clone is a singleton in its sample. This chain links TRBV30 with TRBJ1-2; D is possibly TRBD1 (5 bases). CDR1 is GTSNPN and CDR2 is SVGIG in the germline V gene (reference sequence). CDR3 length: 12 amino acids. V was pared by 3 bases and J by 8 bases, with 13 bases between. The DNA of the CDR3 is TGTGCCTGGAGGGGGTCGGGGCCCGGCTACACCTTC. Protein sequence: CAWRGSGPGYTF. The entire variable domain, with the rest obtained from reference TRBV30 and TRBJ1-2, is as follows: SQTIHQWPATLVQPVGSPLSLECTVEGTSNPNLYWYRQAAGRGLQLLFYSVGIGQISSEVPQNLSASRPQDRQFILSSKKLLLSDSGFYLCAWRGSGPGYTFGSGTRLTVV.

Comment on this clone: Distinct nucleotide sequences in the sample also encode this CDR3. This chain uses TRBV5-1 with TRBJ1-4; D gene uncertain. V gave up 2 bases and J gave up 6 bases, with 11 bases separating them. Germline V gene sequence: CDR1 SGHRS, CDR2 YFSETQ. This CDR3 region has 14 residues. The CDR3: CASSFSGQDEKLFF. The CDR3 nucleotides read TGCGCCAGCAGCTTTTCCGGGCAAGATGAAAAACTGTTTTTT.

The CDR3 DNA follows: TGTGCCAGCAGCGACCCTAGAAACAATGAGCAGTTCTTC. This encodes CASSDPRNNEQFF. The chain employs TRBV9 and TRBJ2-1; D gene ambiguous. The CDR3 runs 13 residues. Germline CDR1 is SGDLS and CDR2 is YYNGEE. The V gene lost 3 bases and the J gene lost 5 bases, with 9 bases spanning the gap. The whole variable domain, remainder taken from reference TRBV9 and TRBJ2-1, is DSGVTQTPKHLITATGQRVTLRCSPRSGDLSVYWYQQSLDQGLQFLIQYYNGEERAKGNILERFSAQQFPDLHSELNLSSLELGDSALYFCASSDPRNNEQFFGPGTRLTVL.

The sample holds one count of this clone. The V and J genes are TRBV5-6 and TRBJ2-1, with 10 bases that match TRBD2. CDR1 and CDR2 from the germline V gene are SGHDT and YYEEEE. CDR3 length: 16 amino acids. V trimming: 3 bases; J trimming: 6 bases; junction bases outside the gene matches: 9. The CDR3 nucleotides read TGTGCCAGCAGCTACTTGACTAGCGGGTTCGTCAATGAGCAGTTCTTC. It encodes CASSYLTSGFVNEQFF. The variable domain in full, completed from reference TRBV5-6 and TRBJ2-1, reads DAGVTQSPTHLIKTRGQQVTLRCSPKSGHDTVSWYQQALGQGPQFIFQYYEEEERQRGNFPDRFSGHQFPNYSSELNVNALLLGDSALYLCASSYLTSGFVNEQFFGPGTRLTVL.

The chain couples TRBV5-4 to TRBJ1-1, with D perhaps TRBD1 (6 bases). V was pared by 2 bases and J by 2 bases, with 10 bases between. This CDR3 has 14 residues. Germline V gene sequence: CDR1 SGHNT, CDR2 YYREEE (reference sequence). In DNA, the CDR3 is TGTGCCAGCAGCTTTCCAGGGGTAAACACTGAAGCTTTCTTT. Residues: CASSFPGVNTEAFF.

The chain has TRBV12-5 and TRBJ1-2; a weak D match, TRBD1 (5 bases). From germline, CDR1 is LGHNT and CDR2 FRNRAP. V shed 1 base and J shed 5 bases, with 11 bases lying between them. The CDR3 runs to 14 residues. In nucleotides, the CDR3 is TGTGCTAGTGGTTTGGGGTCAGGGAGGTATGGCTACACCTTC. Translation gives CASGLGSGRYGYTF.

J is TRBJ1-2 and V is TRBV6-8, with a tentative D call TRBD1 (6 bases). The length of the CDR3 is 14 residues. The V and J ends lost 5 bases and 8 bases respectively, with 18 bases between them. CDR1 is MNHGY, CDR2 SAAAGT, per germline. The DNA for the CDR3 is TGTGCCAGCAGTCTCCTGATGACAGGTAAAGGCTACACCTTC. Amino acids: CASSLLMTGKGYTF.

The chain links TRBV4-3 to TRBJ1-2, with 10 bases fitting TRBD1. V lost 3 bases, J lost 8 bases, and 6 bases stayed unmatched. The germline gives CDR1 LGHNA, CDR2 YSLEER. The CDR3 has 14 residues. Here the CDR3 DNA reads TGCGCCAGCAGCCACACGGACAGGGGGGGCGGCTACACCTTC. Amino acid sequence: CASSHTDRGGGYTF.

The chain uses TRBV6-5 and TRBJ1-2; D is uncertain. V dropped 5 bases and J dropped 0 bases, with 13 bases sitting between them. The V gene's germline CDR1 is MNHEY and CDR2 SVGAGI. The CDR3 extends over 15 amino acids. The CDR3: CASSPRRTTNYGYTF. The CDR3 nucleotides are TGTGCCAGCAGTCCACGGAGGACGACTAACTATGGCTACACCTTC.

The chain carries TRBV9 and TRBJ1-1; D perhaps matches TRBD1 (5 bases). Germline CDR1 and CDR2: SGDLS and YYNGEE. The V end was cut by 0 bases, the J end by 1 base, with 13 bases between. The length of the CDR3 is 16 residues. The CDR3 DNA reads as TGTGCCAGCAGCGTAGACGGGGGAGCCGGGAACACTGAAGCTTTCTTT. Translated, it gives CASSVDGGAGNTEAFF.

Here the CDR3 reads CASSVLPGQGNYGYTF. CDR3 nucleotides: TGTGCCAGCAGCGTCCTTCCGGGACAGGGAAACTATGGCTACACCTTC. The rearrangement links TRBV9 to TRBJ1-2, with 9 positions matching TRBD1. Unmatched junction bases numbered 7, after V lost 2 bases and J lost 2 bases. The CDR3 length is 16 residues. Germline V lookup: CDR1 SGDLS, CDR2 YYNGEE. Together with reference TRBV9 and TRBJ1-2, the CDR3 gives the full variable domain: DSGVTQTPKHLITATGQRVTLRCSPRSGDLSVYWYQQSLDQGLQFLIQYYNGEERAKGNILERFSAQQFPDLHSELNLSSLELGDSALYFCASSVLPGQGNYGYTFGSGTRLTVV.

The rearrangement joins TRBV5-4 to TRBJ2-3; the match to TRBD2 covers 9 bases. CDR3 length: 15 residues. V trimming: 4 bases; J trimming: 1 base; junction bases outside the gene matches: 4. From germline, CDR1 is SGHNT and CDR2 YYREEE (reference sequence). CDR3 region: CASSASSGGTDTQYF. CDR3 DNA: TGTGCCAGCAGCGCATCTAGCGGGGGCACAGATACGCAGTATTTT.

V is TRBV4-3 and J is TRBJ1-2; D uncertain. There are 14 residues in the CDR3. V lost 1 base, J lost 8 bases, and 14 bases lay in between. CDR1 is LGHNA and CDR2 is YSLEER in the germline V gene. The CDR3 sequence: CASSQGPTTGGYTF. The CDR3 region has the DNA TGCGCCAGCAGCCAAGGCCCCACAACGGGGGGCTACACCTTC.

On this clone itself: The sample holds other DNA sequences that translate to the same CDR3. The chain joins TRBV9 to TRBJ1-1; perhaps TRBD1 as D (6 bases). The V and J ends lost 0 bases and 5 bases respectively, with 8 bases between them. CDR1 and CDR2 from the germline V gene are SGDLS and YYNGEE. This CDR3 has 13 residues. CDR3 sequence: CASSVGGRTEAFF. In nucleotides, the CDR3 is TGTGCCAGCAGCGTAGGGGGGCGTACTGAAGCTTTCTTT.

The CDR3, as DNA: TGCGCCAGCAGCTTGGACAGTTACAGCTCCTATAATTCACCCCTCCACTTT. As protein: CASSLDSYSSYNSPLHF. The rearrangement joins TRBV5-1 to TRBJ1-6; D remains unclear. Germline CDR1 and CDR2: SGHRS and YFSETQ. The CDR3 sequence is 17 residues long. The germline V and J ends were trimmed by 0 bases and 0 bases, with 10 bases remaining between them.

The CDR3 DNA follows: TGTGCCAGCAGCCAAGGGGGTAAACAGGGAATGCGTGGCTACACCTTC. It encodes CASSQGGKQGMRGYTF. The rearrangement uses TRBV11-2 and TRBJ1-2; D may be TRBD1 (6 bases). There are 16 residues in the CDR3. Germline V CDR1 and CDR2: SGHAT, FQNNGV. The V and J ends lost 5 bases and 7 bases respectively, with 23 bases between them.

This clone was observed a few times. J is TRBJ1-1 and V is TRBV9, with 10 nucleotides matching TRBD1. The CDR3 sequence is 13 residues long. Trimming took 2 bases from V and 6 from J; bases not matched to a gene: 1. Germline CDR1 SGDLS, CDR2 YYNGEE. The CDR3 is CASSVGTGAEAFF. In DNA, the CDR3 is TGTGCCAGCAGCGTCGGGACAGGGGCTGAAGCTTTCTTT.

The rearrangement links TRBV6-1 to TRBJ1-5, with no clear D. The V end was cut by 11 bases, the J end by 4 bases, with 15 bases between. The CDR3 runs 13 residues. The germline V gene encodes CDR1 MNHNS and CDR2 SASEGT. The CDR3 region has the DNA TGTGCCGCCCACATGGACGGGAATCAGCCCCAGCATTTT. Its translation is CAAHMDGNQPQHF.

V is TRBV5-1 and J is TRBJ1-1, with D possibly matching TRBD1 (6 bases). This CDR3 region has 16 residues. Trimming took 0 bases from V and 1 from J, leaving 13 bases between them. Per germline, CDR1 SGHRS and CDR2 YFSETQ. This chain's CDR3 is CASSLAGVGTNTEAFF. The CDR3 DNA follows: TGCGCCAGCAGCTTGGCAGGGGTCGGAACGAACACTGAAGCTTTCTTT. Together with reference TRBV5-1 and TRBJ1-1, the CDR3 gives the full variable domain: KAGVTQTPRYLIKTRGQQVTLSCSPISGHRSVSWYQQTPGQGLQFLFEYFSETQRNKGNFPGRFSGRQFSNSRSEMNVSTLELGDSALYLCASSLAGVGTNTEAFFGQGTRLTVV.

V and J are TRBV6-6 and TRBJ2-1; 7 nucleotides align to TRBD2. Germline CDR1 reads MNHNY; CDR2 reads SVGAGI (reference sequence). The junction had 14 bases not matched to a gene; V was cut back by 11 bases and J by 7 bases. CDR3 length equals 14 residues. For the CDR3, the DNA is TGTGCCTCACTTCGGGGGGACGCTAGGAATGAGCAGTTCTTC. Translating gives CASLRGDARNEQFF.

J is TRBJ1-6 and V is TRBV15; D gene ambiguous. This CDR3 comprises 13 residues. CDR1 and CDR2 from the germline V gene are LNHNV and YYDKDF (reference sequence). V lost 1 base and J lost 7, with 5 bases in between. The CDR3 DNA sequence: TGTGCCACCAGCAGAGCCCCGAATTCACCCCTCCACTTT. This sequence encodes CATSRAPNSPLHF.

The chain carries TRBV11-1 and TRBJ2-5, with a possible D match to TRBD2 (6 bases). Between the trimmed V and J ends, which lost 5 bases and 4 bases, there was a span of 17 bases. The CDR3 is 15 residues long. Germline V lookup: CDR1 SGHAT, CDR2 FQDESV (reference sequence). The CDR3 DNA follows: TGTGCCAGCAGCCTCCAAGGGGCGGGAACAGAGACCCAGTACTTC. It yields the protein CASSLQGAGTETQYF. The variable domain in full, completed from reference TRBV11-1 and TRBJ2-5, reads EAEVAQSPRYKITEKSQAVAFWCDPISGHATLYWYRQILGQGPELLVQFQDESVVDDSQLPKDRFSAERLKGVDSTLKIQPAELGDSAMYLCASSLQGAGTETQYFGPGTRLLVL.

V is TRBV28 and J is TRBJ1-1; D unclear. CDR3 length: 12 amino acids. CDR1 is MDHEN and CDR2 is SYDVKM in the germline V gene. Trimming shortened V by 1 base and J by 7 bases, and 7 bases separated the two germline ends. In nucleotides, the CDR3 is TGTGCCAGCAGTTTATCCGAAAGTGAAGCTTTCTTT. This sequence encodes CASSLSESEAFF.

V is TRBV6-1 and J is TRBJ2-2; 8 nucleotides match TRBD1. CDR1 and CDR2 (germline): MNHNS, SASEGT. The ends lost 10 bases at V and 7 bases at J; junction bases unmatched: 11. CDR3 length: 14 residues. CDR3 bases: TGTGCCACCGGGACAGGTCAGAAAATCGGGGAGCTGTTTTTT. Translating gives CATGTGQKIGELFF.